This T cell receptor beta chain was identified in a study of shared clonotypes between healthy human individuals. Study conclusions and caveats: Generally, naive subsets came out with larger estimated richness than memory subsets.

Deletions cut 3 bases from V and 4 bases from J, with 15 bases between. Germline CDR1 is LNHDA and CDR2 is SQIVND (reference sequence). The length of the CDR3 is 15 residues. In the original processing: With immunoSEQ giving junction-only sequences and no quality scores, filtering differed. Clones were read by immunoSEQ multiplex PCR, and TCRdb kept only the in-frame ones, dropping some. V and J calls plus clone size are reproduced from that table; the DNA served to infer D and trimming. The table has around 1.4 million clones, roughly 98.5% seen once. With respect to this clone: What it binds is not known.

This chain connects TRBV19 to TRBJ2-5, with D possibly matching TRBD1 (5 bases). Sequenced sample: naive CD4+ T cells sorted from blood. Subset: CD45RA+ positively selected. The sequence was collected from a man between 25 and 39 years old in good health. The CDR3 here is CASSMYLTEGETQYF. The CDR3 nucleotides are TGTGCCAGTAGTATGTATTTGACAGAAGGAGAGACCCAGTACTTC.